Below are 12 T cell receptor beta chains sequenced from a single sample in a study of blood T cell repertoires in COVID-19. Clones were read by immunoSEQ multiplex PCR, and TCRdb kept only the in-frame ones, dropping some. The data contain roughly 14,000 clones, roughly 87% of them singletons. The specimen sequenced was peripheral blood. All receptors come from a human donor with active COVID-19. The donor label of this sample is uncertain.

The CDR3 protein is CASSDGTGYGYTF. The CDR3 nucleotides read TGTGCCAGCAGTGATGGGACAGGCTATGGCTACACCTTC. V and J are TRBV12-3 or TRBV12-4 and TRBJ1-2; 8 bases map to TRBD1. With 5 bases clipped from V and 4 bases from J, the junction kept 3 bases outside the gene matches. The CDR3 loop spans 13 amino acids.

V gene TRBV18 combines with J gene TRBJ2-2; TRBD2 might be the D (5 bases). This CDR3 has 14 amino acids. The germline V and J ends were trimmed by 7 bases and 2 bases, with 11 bases remaining between them. The germline V gene has CDR1 KGHSH and CDR2 LQKENI. The CDR3 sequence: CASYSARNTGELFF. CDR3 in DNA: TGTGCCAGCTATAGCGCCCGCAACACCGGGGAGCTGTTTTTT.

The V and J genes are TRBV5-1 and TRBJ2-3; TRBD2 aligns across 8 bases. Germline V gives CDR1 SGHRS, CDR2 YFSETQ. CDR3 length equals 16 residues. With 3 bases clipped from V and 2 bases from J, the junction kept 8 bases outside the gene matches. This chain's CDR3 is CASSWGAGDYTDTQYF. The CDR3 DNA follows: TGCGCCAGCAGCTGGGGAGCGGGGGACTACACAGATACGCAGTATTTT.

The rearrangement links TRBV7-9 to TRBJ2-7, with D possibly being TRBD1 (7 bases). The CDR3 covers 15 residues. Per the germline V gene, CDR1 is SEHNR and CDR2 is FQNEAQ (reference sequence). V lost 5 bases to trimming and J lost 3 bases, with 17 bases between them. Here the CDR3 DNA reads TGTGCCAGCAGCCCGCGACAGGGACTCCACTACGAGCAGTACTTC. Translated, it gives CASSPRQGLHYEQYF.

This clone appeared a single time. The V gene is TRBV7-9, the J gene TRBJ2-7; 8 bases map to TRBD1. CDR1 and CDR2 (germline): SEHNR, FQNEAQ (reference sequence). The CDR3 length is 14 residues. V trimming: 9 bases; J trimming: 5 bases; junction bases outside the gene matches: 12. In nucleotides, the CDR3 is TGTGCCAGTGGTGGGAGACAGGGGCCCGACGAGCAGTACTTC. Translating it yields CASGGRQGPDEQYF.

CDR3 bases: TGCGCCAGCAGCCCCGGAAGGAGGGAGGGCATTTTCTTC. It specifies CASSPGRREGIFF. The rearrangement joins TRBV4-1 to TRBJ2-1; 7 bases match TRBD2. The CDR3 is 13 residues long. Per germline, CDR1 MGHRA and CDR2 YSYEKL. V lost 4 bases to trimming and J lost 16 bases; unmatched junction nucleotides: 13.

The chain employs TRBV2 and TRBJ2-2; 12 bases fit TRBD1. The CDR3 loop spans 15 amino acids. J was trimmed by 7 bases and V by 8 bases; bases with no gene match: 8. Germline V gene lookup returns CDR1 SNHLY and CDR2 FYNNEI. The CDR3 sequence is CASLGGQGAIGELFF. In DNA, the CDR3 is TGTGCCAGCCTTGGGGGACAGGGGGCAATCGGGGAGCTGTTTTTT.

The genes are TRBV9 and TRBJ2-1; weak D call: TRBD2 (6 bases). Trimming left V 0 bases short and J 7 bases short, with 17 bases between. This CDR3 has 16 amino acids. CDR1 is SGDLS, CDR2 YYNGEE, per germline. CDR3 amino acids: CASSVVSLARMNEQFF. In DNA form, the CDR3 reads TGTGCCAGCAGCGTAGTATCGCTAGCGCGAATGAATGAGCAGTTCTTC.

In its sample, this clone was seen a few times. The chain employs TRBV15 and TRBJ1-5, with D uncertain. The V and J ends lost 2 bases and 4 bases respectively, with 9 bases between them. CDR1 and CDR2 (germline): LNHNV, YYDKDF (reference sequence). The CDR3 totals 14 residues. The CDR3 bases are TGTGCCACCAGCAGACCGCGGGCGAATCAGCCCCAGCATTTT. This translates into CATSRPRANQPQHF.

The V call is TRBV6-2 or TRBV6-3, the J call TRBJ1-5, with unresolved D. CDR1 and CDR2 (germline): MNHEY, SVGEGT. The CDR3 has 17 amino acids. Trimming removed 5 bases at V and 2 bases at J, with 19 bases between. CDR3 nucleotide sequence: TGTGCCAGCAGTCCCTGGCCGGGGAAGGTTGGCAATCAGCCCCAGCATTTT. Translation gives CASSPWPGKVGNQPQHF.

The gene calls are TRBV18 and TRBJ1-2; 8 nucleotides match TRBD1. V was pared by 2 bases and J by 4 bases, with 9 bases of the junction left unmatched. The CDR3 extends over 16 amino acids. Germline V gene lookup returns CDR1 KGHSH and CDR2 LQKENI. In nucleotides, the CDR3 is TGTGCCAGCTCACCAGGCCGAGACAGGGGCATCTATGGCTACACCTTC. Protein: CASSPGRDRGIYGYTF.

CDR3 coding DNA: TGTGCCAGCAGCTCTCTCTCCAGCGGGGGTAGCATGTTCTTC. Amino acids: CASSSLSSGGSMFF. The chain recombines TRBV9 with TRBJ2-1, with 8 bases aligning to TRBD2. Germline CDR1 SGDLS, CDR2 YYNGEE. The CDR3 contains 14 residues. Trimming removed 4 bases from V and 15 bases from J; junction bases left unmatched: 15.